These T cell receptor beta chains were read from a single sample in a study of cytomegalovirus exposure and HLA in healthy donors. Clones were sequenced by immunoSEQ multiplex PCR, and TCRdb holds only the in-frame ones, with some missing. This sample has 100,000 or so clones, with around 81% found just once. Sequencing input: PBMCs. The receptors come from a man in his forties in good health and CMV-seropositive. The CDR3 runs from the conserved cysteine through the conserved F or W. D genes are given only for firm matches. Size tells how often a clone was seen (once, few, many) or the class of an expanded clone, and some rows leave it out.

V	size	J	D	CDR3	DNA
TRBV9	-	TRBJ2-1	TRBD2	CASSVGTSGIGGEQFF	TGTGCCAGCAGCGTAGGGACTAGCGGGATAGGGGGTGAGCAGTTCTTC
TRBV5-5	-	TRBJ1-4	TRBD1	CASSLVDRSQANEELFF	TGTGCCAGCAGCTTGGTGGACAGGTCGCAAGCTAATGAAGAACTGTTTTTT
TRBV2	few	TRBJ1-1	-	CASHREPTEAFF	TGTGCCAGCCACAGGGAACCCACTGAAGCTTTCTTT
TRBV28	-	TRBJ2-7	-	CASSLTQGKDEQYF	TGTGCCAGCAGTCTTACCCAGGGAAAGGACGAGCAGTACTTC
TRBV19	-	TRBJ2-1	TRBD2	CASRKSVGGATAGEQFF	TGTGCCAGTAGAAAATCGGTGGGAGGGGCCACTGCGGGTGAGCAGTTCTTC
TRBV10-3	-	TRBJ2-5	TRBD2	CAIRRTSVQETQYF	TGTGCCATCAGAAGGACTAGCGTACAAGAGACCCAGTACTTC
TRBV27	few	TRBJ1-1	-	CASSLGPDTEAFF	TGTGCCAGCAGTTTAGGGCCGGACACTGAAGCTTTCTTT
TRBV27	-	TRBJ1-5	TRBD1	CASSSRTGVGNQPQHF	TGTGCCAGCAGTTCCCGGACAGGGGTGGGCAATCAGCCCCAGCATTTT
TRBV30	-	TRBJ2-5	-	CAWSGGVRETQYF	TGTGCCTGGAGTGGCGGGGTCAGAGAGACCCAGTACTTC
TRBV2	few	TRBJ2-7	TRBD2	CASKGLADEQYF	TGTGCCAGCAAGGGACTAGCCGACGAGCAGTACTTC
TRBV7-9	-	TRBJ2-7	TRBD2	CASSLPGGYEQYF	TGTGCCAGCAGCCTCCCGGGGGGATACGAGCAGTACTTC
TRBV7-9	-	TRBJ2-2	-	CSSSLGDTITGELFF	TGTTCCAGCAGCTTAGGGGACACAATCACCGGGGAGCTGTTTTTT
TRBV5-4	-	TRBJ1-2	-	CASSLHEGRGGYTF	TGTGCCAGCAGCTTGCACGAGGGGAGGGGTGGCTACACCTTC
TRBV10-3	-	TRBJ2-7	TRBD1	CAITRTGGSGEQYF	TGTGCCATCACTAGGACAGGGGGTTCGGGCGAGCAGTACTTC
TRBV5-1	-	TRBJ1-1	TRBD1	CASSPRTGMNTEAFF	TGCGCCAGCAGCCCGAGGACAGGCATGAACACTGAAGCTTTCTTT
TRBV7-2	-	TRBJ1-1	TRBD1	CASSLDRGPYEAFF	TGTGCCAGCAGCTTAGACAGGGGGCCGTACGAAGCTTTCTTT
TRBV28	-	TRBJ1-5	-	CASSWTVGVGNQPQHF	TGTGCCAGCAGTTGGACAGTAGGAGTCGGGAATCAGCCCCAGCATTTT
TRBV11-2	-	TRBJ2-7	-	CASSLEPVGHEQYF	TGTGCCAGCAGCTTGGAGCCTGTAGGCCACGAGCAGTACTTC
TRBV12-5	-	TRBJ2-5	TRBD2	CASGFYGGATETQYF	TGTGCTAGTGGTTTTTACGGGGGGGCTACAGAGACCCAGTACTTC
TRBV10-3	-	TRBJ2-3	TRBD2	CAISESVAGGLLDTQYF	TGTGCCATCAGTGAGTCGGTAGCGGGGGGGCTCCTAGATACGCAGTATTTT
TRBV12-5	-	TRBJ2-1	-	CASGLYPGEQFF	TGTGCTAGTGGTTTATACCCAGGGGAGCAGTTCTTC
TRBV9	-	TRBJ2-1	-	CASSAGVAYNEQFF	TGTGCCAGCAGCGCCGGGGTAGCGTACAATGAGCAGTTCTTC
TRBV10-2	-	TRBJ1-1	TRBD1	CASGQGTEAFF	TGCGCCAGTGGACAGGGCACTGAAGCTTTCTTT
TRBV7-3	few	TRBJ2-2	TRBD2	CASSPQRLAGGRGTGELFF	TGTGCCAGCAGCCCGCAACGCCTAGCGGGGGGGCGGGGCACCGGGGAGCTGTTTTTT
TRBV28	-	TRBJ2-1	TRBD1	CASSSGQQFFYNEQFF	TGTGCCAGCAGTTCGGGACAGCAATTCTTCTACAATGAGCAGTTCTTC
TRBV7-9	-	TRBJ1-1	-	CASSLSRGGTEAFF	TGTGCCAGCAGCTTGTCGCGGGGGGGGACTGAAGCTTTCTTT
TRBV6-6	-	TRBJ1-1	-	CASSYGGAGSTEAFF	TGTGCCAGCAGTTACGGGGGGGCTGGGAGCACTGAAGCTTTCTTT
TRBV6-5	few	TRBJ2-7	TRBD1	CASRRQGGNEQYF	TGTGCCAGCAGACGACAGGGGGGGAACGAGCAGTACTTC
TRBV5-6	-	TRBJ2-7	TRBD2	CASSSRLAGSSYEQYF	TGTGCCAGCAGTTCGAGACTAGCGGGGAGCTCCTACGAGCAGTACTTC
TRBV25-1	-	TRBJ1-1	TRBD1	CASSAGTGAVNTEAFF	TGTGCCAGCAGCGCCGGGACAGGGGCCGTGAACACTGAAGCTTTCTTT
TRBV2	-	TRBJ1-5	TRBD1	CASSETGGLVGQPQHF	TGTGCCAGCAGTGAGACAGGGGGATTGGTAGGTCAGCCCCAGCATTTT
TRBV2	-	TRBJ1-5	TRBD1	CASSGQGTQPQHF	TGTGCCAGCAGTGGACAGGGAACTCAGCCCCAGCATTTT
TRBV19	-	TRBJ2-1	TRBD2	CASSIDPTSGSFEQFF	TGTGCCAGTAGTATAGACCCTACTAGCGGGAGCTTTGAGCAGTTCTTC
TRBV11-2	once	TRBJ2-3	-	CASSLGRQSTDTQYF	TGTGCCAGCAGCTTAGGTCGTCAGTCCACAGATACGCAGTATTTT
TRBV7-2	few	TRBJ2-1	-	CASSLDTYNEQFF	TGTGCCAGCAGCTTGGACACATACAATGAGCAGTTCTTC
TRBV2	-	TRBJ2-1	-	CASSSQGWEQFF	TGTGCCAGCAGCTCACAGGGTTGGGAGCAGTTCTTC
TRBV6-6	-	TRBJ1-1	-	CASSTPGQSVTEAFF	TGTGCCAGCAGTACCCCCGGACAGTCTGTTACTGAAGCTTTCTTT
TRBV18	-	TRBJ2-2	TRBD1	CASSPPGTGYGGELFF	TGTGCCAGCTCACCACCCGGGACAGGGTATGGCGGGGAGCTGTTTTTT
TRBV4-1	-	TRBJ2-7	-	CASSQVGGYEQYF	TGCGCCAGCAGCCAAGTCGGGGGATACGAGCAGTACTTC
TRBV6-5	-	TRBJ2-1	-	CASSPPGGGGEQFF	TGTGCCAGCAGTCCCCCTGGGGGCGGGGGAGAGCAGTTCTTC
TRBV19	-	TRBJ2-7	TRBD1	CASSIPGTGVYEQYF	TGTGCCAGTAGTATCCCCGGGACAGGGGTTTACGAGCAGTACTTC
TRBV19	-	TRBJ1-1	-	CASSIDSETGNTEAFF	TGTGCCAGTAGTATAGATTCGGAGACGGGGAACACTGAAGCTTTCTTT
TRBV14	-	TRBJ2-7	-	CASSQVGGRLVEQYF	TGTGCCAGCAGCCAAGTAGGAGGTCGCCTGGTCGAGCAGTACTTC
TRBV30	-	TRBJ1-5	-	CAWGQFASNQPQHF	TGTGCCTGGGGACAGTTCGCTAGCAATCAGCCCCAGCATTTT
TRBV30	once	TRBJ2-3	-	CAWSPPSWTNTQYF	TGTGCCTGGAGTCCCCCCTCGTGGACTAATACGCAGTATTTT